Shown below are 16 T cell receptor beta chains from a single sample sequenced in a study of OX40 agonist ivuxolimab in advanced cancers. The assay was immunoSEQ multiplex PCR, and TCRdb's table has in-frame clones only and misses some. The repertoire holds about 63,000 clones, approximately 88% seen once, with approximately 0.61% in the top ten. Specimen: CD4+ or CD8+ T cells sorted from blood, collected in a trial of the OX40 agonist ivuxolimab. The receptors derive from an adult with an advanced solid tumor such as melanoma, head and neck, liver or kidney cancer.

The chain combines TRBV10-3 with TRBJ2-1; possibly TRBD1 or TRBD2 for D (5 bases each). The CDR3 is made up of 13 amino acids. Germline V lookup: CDR1 ENHRY, CDR2 SYGVKD. V was shortened by 4 bases and J by 5 bases, with 9 bases between the two germline ends. The CDR3 DNA sequence: TGTGCCATCAGTGTTGGGACCCACAATGAGCAGTTCTTC. Its protein is CAISVGTHNEQFF.

This clone was counted a few times. This chain uses TRBV29-1 with TRBJ1-1; no clear D. V dropped 0 bases and J dropped 2 bases, with 7 bases sitting between them. CDR1 is SQVTM, CDR2 ANQGSEA, per germline. The CDR3 is made up of 13 amino acids. This chain's CDR3 is CSVEDWGNTEAFF. In DNA, the CDR3 is TGCAGCGTTGAAGATTGGGGAAACACTGAAGCTTTCTTT.

This clone was observed once. This chain joins TRBV7-3 and TRBJ2-5; D remains ambiguous. Gene TRBJ2-7 matches the end of the DNA better, so the J call may be wrong. Germline CDR1 SGHTA, CDR2 FQGTGA. The CDR3 contains 13 residues. Written as DNA, the CDR3 is TGTGCCAGCAGCTTAACAGGGTCCCACGAGCAGTACTTC. This gives the protein CASSLTGSHEQYF.

By sample share, this clone is medium-sized. The rearrangement joins TRBV5-3 to TRBJ1-2; D is undetermined. TRBV5-3 is sorted into the ORF group, with uncertain function. V lost 4 bases, J lost 8 bases, and 9 bases lay in between. There are 11 residues in the CDR3. CDR3 sequence reads: CARSPNEGYTF. The CDR3 nucleotides read TGTGCCAGAAGCCCCAACGAGGGCTACACCTTC.

The chain recombines TRBV6-4 with TRBJ1-5, with D possibly being TRBD1 (5 bases). V dropped 0 bases and J dropped 7 bases, with 13 bases sitting between them. The CDR3 is made up of 15 amino acids. Germline V gives CDR1 MRHNA, CDR2 SNTAGT. The CDR3 protein is CASSDSKQGTQPQHF. CDR3 bases: TGTGCCAGCAGTGACTCGAAGCAGGGTACCCAGCCCCAGCATTTT.

The rearrangement uses TRBV11-2 and TRBJ2-7; possibly TRBD2 for D (5 bases). CDR1 and CDR2 (germline): SGHAT, FQNNGV. The CDR3 covers 13 residues. The V end lost 5 bases, the J end lost 9 bases, and 17 bases lay between the germline ends. In nucleotides, the CDR3 is TGTGCCAGCAGCCCCACCCGGGCGAGCGGGCAGTACTTC. It encodes CASSPTRASGQYF.

V usage is TRBV30 and J usage is TRBJ2-5; the match to TRBD2 covers 10 bases. The V gene's germline CDR1 is GTSNPN and CDR2 SVGIG (reference sequence). The CDR3 length is 13 residues. V shed 7 bases, J shed 4 bases, and the junction held 6 bases outside the gene matches. CDR3 in amino acids: CAYVVAGGETQYF. In DNA, the CDR3 is TGTGCCTACGTGGTAGCGGGAGGAGAGACCCAGTACTTC.

The chain employs TRBV30 and TRBJ1-5; 8 nucleotides match TRBD1. Trimming cost V 2 bases and J 6 bases; bases outside gene matches: 3. The CDR3 consists of 13 residues. Germline CDR1 and CDR2: GTSNPN and SVGIG (reference sequence). CDR3 in amino acids: CAWSPTGVQPQHF. In nucleotides, the CDR3 is TGTGCCTGGAGTCCGACAGGGGTTCAGCCCCAGCATTTT.

The CDR3 region has the DNA TGCGCCAGCAGCCGGGACAGGGGGCAATATGGCTACACCTTC. Its protein product is CASSRDRGQYGYTF. The V and J genes are TRBV4-1 and TRBJ1-2, with TRBD1 matching 12 bases. The V gene's germline CDR1 is MGHRA and CDR2 YSYEKL. This CDR3 has 14 residues. V was clipped by 4 bases and J by 5 bases; unmatched bases: 2.

The gene calls are TRBV11-2 and TRBJ2-3, with D unclear. Germline V gene data show CDR1 as SGHAT and CDR2 as FQNNGV. V lost 4 bases and J 4 bases, leaving 6 bases between the germline ends. This CDR3 spans 12 amino acids. This chain's CDR3 is CASSSSADTQYF. The CDR3 region has the DNA TGTGCCAGCAGCTCCTCGGCAGATACGCAGTATTTT.

This chain joins TRBV11-2 and TRBJ2-7; the match to TRBD1 covers 9 bases. Per the germline V gene, CDR1 is SGHAT and CDR2 is FQNNGV. CDR3 length equals 16 residues. V trimming: 3 bases; J trimming: 2 bases; junction bases outside the gene matches: 8. CDR3 sequence reads: CASSFRRTGEAYEQYF. The CDR3, as DNA: TGTGCCAGCAGCTTTCGGCGGACAGGGGAAGCCTACGAGCAGTACTTC. The whole variable domain, remainder taken from reference TRBV11-2 and TRBJ2-7, is EAGVAQSPRYKIIEKRQSVAFWCNPISGHATLYWYQQILGQGPKLLIQFQNNGVVDDSQLPKDRFSAERLKGVDSTLKIQPAKLEDSAVYLCASSFRRTGEAYEQYFGPGTRLTVT.

CDR3 protein: CASSQDIDLRDEQYF. CDR3 nucleotide sequence: TGCGCCAGCAGCCAAGATATCGACTTACGGGACGAGCAGTACTTC. The chain employs TRBV4-1 and TRBJ2-7; D is ambiguous. Trimming pared 0 bases from V and 5 bases from J, leaving 14 bases between. This CDR3 region has 15 residues. Germline CDR1 and CDR2: MGHRA and YSYEKL.

J is TRBJ1-2 and V is TRBV5-4; D unclear. The CDR3 sequence is 14 residues long. V lost 3 bases and J lost 2, with 11 bases in between. Germline V gene sequence: CDR1 SGHNT, CDR2 YYREEE (reference sequence). The CDR3 nucleotides read TGTGCCAGCAGCTCCGACGGACGGAACTATGGCTACACCTTC. Protein: CASSSDGRNYGYTF.

This sequence joins TRBV7-9 and TRBJ2-3; the match to TRBD2 covers 14 bases. The V gene end was trimmed by 3 bases and the J gene end by 0 bases; junction bases not matched to a gene: 5. The CDR3 covers 18 residues. The germline V gene encodes CDR1 SEHNR and CDR2 FQNEAQ (reference sequence). The CDR3 bases are TGTGCCAGCAGCTTCGGACTAGCGGGAGGTGGTAGCACAGATACGCAGTATTTT. Translating gives CASSFGLAGGGSTDTQYF. Based on the CDR3 plus reference TRBV7-9 and TRBJ2-3, the full variable domain is DTGVSQNPRHKITKRGQNVTFRCDPISEHNRLYWYRQTLGQGPEFLTYFQNEAQLEKSRLLSDRFSAERPKGSFSTLEIQRTEQGDSAMYLCASSFGLAGGGSTDTQYFGPGTRLTVL.

The chain employs TRBV28 and TRBJ1-1; a possible D gene is TRBD1 (6 bases). V lost 11 bases and J 5 bases, leaving 18 bases between the germline ends. The CDR3 extends over 13 amino acids. CDR1 and CDR2 (germline): MDHEN, SYDVKM. CDR3 sequence: CAARGVLGTEAFF. CDR3 bases: TGTGCCGCAAGGGGGGTGTTGGGAACTGAAGCTTTCTTT.

This sequence joins TRBV19 and TRBJ1-1; D ambiguous. The CDR3 covers 16 residues. V lost 3 bases and J 0 bases, leaving 14 bases between the germline ends. Germline CDR1 and CDR2: LNHDA and SQIVND (reference sequence). CDR3 residues: CASSMVKGSVNTEAFF. The CDR3 DNA is TGTGCCAGTAGTATGGTGAAGGGTTCGGTGAACACTGAAGCTTTCTTT.